This TCR beta chain was identified in a study of blood T cell repertoires in COVID-19. In the study overall: Sources were T cells, B-cell-depleted T cells, or PBMCs; the material itself was cDNA or gDNA.

The CDR3 is made up of 14 amino acids. The germline V gene has CDR1 LNHNV and CDR2 YYDKDF (reference sequence). Between the trimmed V and J ends, which lost 5 bases and 2 bases, there was a span of 12 bases. Authors' processing steps: Nucleated cell counts were estimated from reference gene primer amplification. The table came from immunoSEQ multiplex PCR; TCRdb's copy has only in-frame clones and leaves some out. That table supplies the V and J calls and clone size; D and trimming were determined from the DNA. The table records 70,000 to 95,000 clones, more than 70% of them present only once. This TCR came from a man aged 45 to 65 with COVID-19, enrolled during active disease. What was sequenced was peripheral blood. The rearrangement links TRBV15 to TRBJ2-5; maybe TRBD2 (7 bases). Here the CDR3 reads CATSEGGEQETQYF. The CDR3 bases are TGTGCCACCAGCGAGGGGGGGGAACAAGAGACCCAGTACTTC.